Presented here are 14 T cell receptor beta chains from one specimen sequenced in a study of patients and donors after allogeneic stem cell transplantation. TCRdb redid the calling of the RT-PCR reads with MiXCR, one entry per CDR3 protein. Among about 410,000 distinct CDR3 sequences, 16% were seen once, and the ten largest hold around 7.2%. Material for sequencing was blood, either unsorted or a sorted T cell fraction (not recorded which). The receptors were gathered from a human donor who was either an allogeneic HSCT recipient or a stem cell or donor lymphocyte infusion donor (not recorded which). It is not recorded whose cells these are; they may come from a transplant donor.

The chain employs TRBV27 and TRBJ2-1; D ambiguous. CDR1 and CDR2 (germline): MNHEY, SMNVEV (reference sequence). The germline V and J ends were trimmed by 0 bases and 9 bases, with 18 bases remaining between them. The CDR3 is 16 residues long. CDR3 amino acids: CASSLSSLSLVGEQFF. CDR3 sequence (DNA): TGTGCCAGCAGTTTATCGTCACTGAGCTTAGTCGGTGAGCAGTTCTTC.

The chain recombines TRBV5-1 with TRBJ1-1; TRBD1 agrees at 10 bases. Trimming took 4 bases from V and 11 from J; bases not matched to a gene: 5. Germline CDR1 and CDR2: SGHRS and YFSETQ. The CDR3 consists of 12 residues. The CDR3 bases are TGCGCCAGCAGCCAAGCGGGACAGGGGGCTTTCTTT. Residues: CASSQAGQGAFF. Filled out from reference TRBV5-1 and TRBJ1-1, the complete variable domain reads KAGVTQTPRYLIKTRGQQVTLSCSPISGHRSVSWYQQTPGQGLQFLFEYFSETQRNKGNFPGRFSGRQFSNSRSEMNVSTLELGDSALYLCASSQAGQGAFFGQGTRLTVV.

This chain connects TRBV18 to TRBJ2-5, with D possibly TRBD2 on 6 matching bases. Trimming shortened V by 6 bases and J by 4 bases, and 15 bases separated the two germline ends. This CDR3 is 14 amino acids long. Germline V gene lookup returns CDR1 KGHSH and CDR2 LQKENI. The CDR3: CASSPQEGRETQYF. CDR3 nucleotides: TGTGCCAGCTCTCCCCAGGAGGGGCGAGAGACCCAGTACTTC.

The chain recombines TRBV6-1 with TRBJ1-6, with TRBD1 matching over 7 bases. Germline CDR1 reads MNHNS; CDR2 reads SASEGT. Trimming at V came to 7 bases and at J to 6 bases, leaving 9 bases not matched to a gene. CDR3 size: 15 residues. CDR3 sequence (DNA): TGTGCCAGCATCTATTCCGGGACAGTTAATTCACCCCTCCACTTT. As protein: CASIYSGTVNSPLHF.

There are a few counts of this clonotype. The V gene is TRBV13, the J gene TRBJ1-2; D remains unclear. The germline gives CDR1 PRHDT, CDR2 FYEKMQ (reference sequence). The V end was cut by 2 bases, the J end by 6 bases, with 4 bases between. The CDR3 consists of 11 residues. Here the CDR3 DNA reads TGTGCCAGCAGCTTAATAGATGGCTACACCTTC. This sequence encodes CASSLIDGYTF.

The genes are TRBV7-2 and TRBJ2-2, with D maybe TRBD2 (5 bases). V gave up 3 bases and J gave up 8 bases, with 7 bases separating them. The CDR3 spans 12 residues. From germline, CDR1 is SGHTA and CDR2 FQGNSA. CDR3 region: CASSFGEGELFF. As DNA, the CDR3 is TGTGCCAGCAGCTTCGGGGAGGGGGAGCTGTTTTTT.

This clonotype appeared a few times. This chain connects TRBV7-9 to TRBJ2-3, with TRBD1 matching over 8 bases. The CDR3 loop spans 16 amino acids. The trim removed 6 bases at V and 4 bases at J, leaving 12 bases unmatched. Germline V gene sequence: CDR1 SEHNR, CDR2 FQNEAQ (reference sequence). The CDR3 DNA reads TGTGCCAGCAGACCCACGGACAGGGCTGGAGCAGATACGCAGTATTTT. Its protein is CASRPTDRAGADTQYF.

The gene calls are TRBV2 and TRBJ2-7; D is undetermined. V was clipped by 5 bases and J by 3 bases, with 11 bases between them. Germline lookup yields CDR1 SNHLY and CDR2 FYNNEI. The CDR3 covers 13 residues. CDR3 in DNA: TGTGCCAGCAGTAGCGAGCAGATCTACGAGCAGTACTTC. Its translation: CASSSEQIYEQYF.

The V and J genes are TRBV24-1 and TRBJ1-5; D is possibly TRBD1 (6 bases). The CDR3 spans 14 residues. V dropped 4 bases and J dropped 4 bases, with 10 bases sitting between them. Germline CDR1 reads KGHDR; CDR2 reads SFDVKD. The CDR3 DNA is TGTGCCACCAGTGAACGGGGGGCTAATCAGCCCCAGCATTTT. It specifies CATSERGANQPQHF.

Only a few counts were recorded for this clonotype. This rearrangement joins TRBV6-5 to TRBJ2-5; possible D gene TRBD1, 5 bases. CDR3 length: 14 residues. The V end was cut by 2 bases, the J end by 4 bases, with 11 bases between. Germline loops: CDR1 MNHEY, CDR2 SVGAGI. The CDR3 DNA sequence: TGTGCCAGCAGTTACGTAGGGGCAGGAGAGACCCAGTACTTC. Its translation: CASSYVGAGETQYF.

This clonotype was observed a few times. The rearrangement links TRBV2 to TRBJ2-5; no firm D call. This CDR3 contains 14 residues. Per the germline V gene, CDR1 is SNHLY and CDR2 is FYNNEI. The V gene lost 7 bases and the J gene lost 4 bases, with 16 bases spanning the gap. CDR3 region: CASTYLGRGETQYF. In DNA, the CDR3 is TGTGCCAGCACCTATCTGGGAAGAGGAGAGACCCAGTACTTC.

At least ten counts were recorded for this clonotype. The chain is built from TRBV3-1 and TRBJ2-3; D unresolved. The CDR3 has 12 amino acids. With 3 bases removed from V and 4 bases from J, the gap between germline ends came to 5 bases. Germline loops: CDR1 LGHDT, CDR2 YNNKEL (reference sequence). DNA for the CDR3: TGTGCCAGCAGCCACCAGGCAGATACGCAGTATTTT. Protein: CASSHQADTQYF.

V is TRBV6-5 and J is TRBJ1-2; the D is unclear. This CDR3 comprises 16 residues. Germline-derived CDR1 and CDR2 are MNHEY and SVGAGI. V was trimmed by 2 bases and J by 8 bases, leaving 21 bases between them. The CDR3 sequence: CASSYPSRTGRRGYTF. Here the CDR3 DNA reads TGTGCCAGCAGTTACCCTAGTAGGACCGGCCGTCGAGGCTACACCTTC.

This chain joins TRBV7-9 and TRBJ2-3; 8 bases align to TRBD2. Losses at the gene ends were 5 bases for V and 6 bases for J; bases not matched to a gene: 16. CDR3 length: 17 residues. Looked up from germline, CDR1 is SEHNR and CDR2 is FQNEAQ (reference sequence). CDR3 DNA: TGTGCCAGCAGCCCCCCTAGCGGGTGGCCTGTCGATGATACGCAGTATTTT. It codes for CASSPPSGWPVDDTQYF.